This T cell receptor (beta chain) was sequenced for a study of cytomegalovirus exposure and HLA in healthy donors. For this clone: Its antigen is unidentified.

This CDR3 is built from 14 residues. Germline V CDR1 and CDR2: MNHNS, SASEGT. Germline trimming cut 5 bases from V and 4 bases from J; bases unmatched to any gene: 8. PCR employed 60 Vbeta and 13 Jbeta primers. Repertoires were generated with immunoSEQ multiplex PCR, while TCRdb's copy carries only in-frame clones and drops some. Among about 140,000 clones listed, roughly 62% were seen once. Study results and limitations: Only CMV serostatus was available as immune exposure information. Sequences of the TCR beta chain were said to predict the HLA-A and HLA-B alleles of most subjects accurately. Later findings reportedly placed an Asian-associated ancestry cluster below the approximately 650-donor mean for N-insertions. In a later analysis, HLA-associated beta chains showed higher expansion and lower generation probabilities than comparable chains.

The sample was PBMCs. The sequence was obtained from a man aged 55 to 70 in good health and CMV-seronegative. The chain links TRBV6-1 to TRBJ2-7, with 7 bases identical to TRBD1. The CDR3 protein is CASSYVRQGYEQYF. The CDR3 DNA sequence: TGTGCCAGCAGTTATGTTAGACAGGGTTACGAGCAGTACTTC.